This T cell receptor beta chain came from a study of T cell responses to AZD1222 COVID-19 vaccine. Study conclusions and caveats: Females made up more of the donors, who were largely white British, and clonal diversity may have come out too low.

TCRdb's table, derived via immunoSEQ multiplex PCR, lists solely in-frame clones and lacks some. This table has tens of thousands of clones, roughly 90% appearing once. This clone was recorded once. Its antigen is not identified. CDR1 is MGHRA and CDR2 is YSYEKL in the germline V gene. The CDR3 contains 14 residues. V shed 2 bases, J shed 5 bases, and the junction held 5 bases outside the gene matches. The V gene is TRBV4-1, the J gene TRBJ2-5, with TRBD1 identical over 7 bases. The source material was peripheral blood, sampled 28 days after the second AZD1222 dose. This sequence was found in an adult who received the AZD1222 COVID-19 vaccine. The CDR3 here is CASSQLDRVETQYF. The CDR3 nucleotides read TGCGCCAGCAGCCAACTCGACAGGGTGGAGACCCAGTACTTC.